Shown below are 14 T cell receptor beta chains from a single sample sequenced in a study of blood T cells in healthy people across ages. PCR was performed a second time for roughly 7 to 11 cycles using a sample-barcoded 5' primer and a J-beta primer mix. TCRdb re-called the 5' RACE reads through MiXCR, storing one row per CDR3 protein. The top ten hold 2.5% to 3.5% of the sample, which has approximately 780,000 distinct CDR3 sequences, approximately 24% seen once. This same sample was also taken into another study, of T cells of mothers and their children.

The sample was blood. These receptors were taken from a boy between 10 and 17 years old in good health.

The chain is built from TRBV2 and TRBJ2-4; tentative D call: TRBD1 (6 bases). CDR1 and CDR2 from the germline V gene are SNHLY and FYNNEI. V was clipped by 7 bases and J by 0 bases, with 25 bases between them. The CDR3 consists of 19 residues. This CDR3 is CASTDLYKDSRVAKNIQYF. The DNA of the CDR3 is TGTGCCAGCACCGATTTATATAAGGACAGCCGGGTAGCCAAAAACATTCAGTACTTC.

CDR3 region: CASSQDFASGGQETQYF. DNA for the CDR3: TGTGCCAGCAGCCAAGATTTCGCTAGCGGGGGGCAAGAGACCCAGTACTTC. The rearrangement links TRBV4-2 to TRBJ2-5, with 11 bases identical to TRBD2. In germline, CDR1 is LGHNA, CDR2 YNFKEQ. V trimming: 0 bases; J trimming: 2 bases; junction bases outside the gene matches: 5. The CDR3 totals 17 residues.

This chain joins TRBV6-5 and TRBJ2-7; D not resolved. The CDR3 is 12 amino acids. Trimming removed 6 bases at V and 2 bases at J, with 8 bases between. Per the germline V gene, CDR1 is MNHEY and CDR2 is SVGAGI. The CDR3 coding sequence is TGTGCCAGCAGCCGCAATCCCTACGAGCAGTACTTC. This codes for CASSRNPYEQYF.

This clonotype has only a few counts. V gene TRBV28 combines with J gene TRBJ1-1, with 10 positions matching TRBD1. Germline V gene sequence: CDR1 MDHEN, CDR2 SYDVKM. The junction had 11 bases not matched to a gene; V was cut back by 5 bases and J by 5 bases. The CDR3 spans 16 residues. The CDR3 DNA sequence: TGTGCCAGCAGTCCCCGGGACAGGGGTTTGGGAACTGAAGCTTTCTTT. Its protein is CASSPRDRGLGTEAFF. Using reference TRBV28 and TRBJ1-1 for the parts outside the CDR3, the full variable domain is DVKVTQSSRYLVKRTGEKVFLECVQDMDHENMFWYRQDPGLGLRLIYFSYDVKMKEKGDIPEGYSVSREKKERFSLILESASTNQTSMYLCASSPRDRGLGTEAFFGQGTRLTVV.

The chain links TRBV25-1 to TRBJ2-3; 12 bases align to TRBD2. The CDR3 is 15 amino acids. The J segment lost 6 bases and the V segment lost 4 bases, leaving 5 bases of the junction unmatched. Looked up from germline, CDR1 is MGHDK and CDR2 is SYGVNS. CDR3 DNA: TGTGCCAGCAGTGGACTAGCGGGGGTGATGGATACGCAGTATTTT. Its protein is CASSGLAGVMDTQYF.

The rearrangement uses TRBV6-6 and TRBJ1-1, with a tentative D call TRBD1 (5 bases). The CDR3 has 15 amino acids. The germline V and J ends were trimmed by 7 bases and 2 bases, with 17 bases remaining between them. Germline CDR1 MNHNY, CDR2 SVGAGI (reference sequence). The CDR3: CASTTPGTANTEAFF. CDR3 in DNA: TGTGCCAGCACCACCCCCGGGACGGCTAACACTGAAGCTTTCTTT.

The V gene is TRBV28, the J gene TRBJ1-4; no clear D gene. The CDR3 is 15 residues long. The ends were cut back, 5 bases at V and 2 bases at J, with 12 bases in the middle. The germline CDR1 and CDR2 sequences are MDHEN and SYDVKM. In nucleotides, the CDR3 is TGTGCCAGCAGTCTCTCCGTTTGGACTAATGAAAAACTGTTTTTT. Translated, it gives CASSLSVWTNEKLFF.

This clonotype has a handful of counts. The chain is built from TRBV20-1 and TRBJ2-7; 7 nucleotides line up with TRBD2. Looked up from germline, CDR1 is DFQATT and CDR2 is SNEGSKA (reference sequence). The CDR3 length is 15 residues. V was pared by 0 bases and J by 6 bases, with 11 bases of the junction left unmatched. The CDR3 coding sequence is TGCAGTGCTAGAGATAGCGTTGGGGGAGGGCTCGAGCAGTACTTC. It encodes CSARDSVGGGLEQYF.

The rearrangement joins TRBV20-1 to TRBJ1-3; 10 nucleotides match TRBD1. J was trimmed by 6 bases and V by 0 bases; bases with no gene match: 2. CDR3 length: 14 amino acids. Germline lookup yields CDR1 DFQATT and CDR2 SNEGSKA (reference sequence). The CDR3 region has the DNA TGCAGTGCTAGAGATGGGACAGGGGAAAACACCATATATTTT. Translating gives CSARDGTGENTIYF.

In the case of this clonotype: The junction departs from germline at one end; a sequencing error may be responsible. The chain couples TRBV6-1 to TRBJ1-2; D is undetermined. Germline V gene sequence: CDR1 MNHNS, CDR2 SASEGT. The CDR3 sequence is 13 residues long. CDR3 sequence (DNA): TGTGCCAGCAGTGATGGCCTTAACTATGGCCACACCTTC. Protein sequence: CASSDGLNYGHTF.

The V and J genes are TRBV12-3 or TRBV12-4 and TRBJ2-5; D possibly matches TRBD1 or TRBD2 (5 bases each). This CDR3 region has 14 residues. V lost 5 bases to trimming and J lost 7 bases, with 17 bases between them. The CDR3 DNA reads TGTGCCAGCAGTGGGGGTAGTACCAAGAGGACCCAGTACTTC. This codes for CASSGGSTKRTQYF.

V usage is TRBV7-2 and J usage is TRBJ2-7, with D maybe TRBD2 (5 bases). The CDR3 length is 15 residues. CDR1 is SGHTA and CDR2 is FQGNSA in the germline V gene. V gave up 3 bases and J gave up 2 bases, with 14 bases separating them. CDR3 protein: CASSLASSGAYEQYF. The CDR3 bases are TGTGCCAGCAGCTTGGCTTCCTCCGGGGCCTACGAGCAGTACTTC.

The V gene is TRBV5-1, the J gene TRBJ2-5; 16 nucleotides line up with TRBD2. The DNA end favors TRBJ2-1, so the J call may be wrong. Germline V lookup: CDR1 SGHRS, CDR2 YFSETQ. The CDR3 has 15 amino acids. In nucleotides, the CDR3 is TGCGCCAGCAGCTGGGGACTAGCGGGGGGGCGCGAGCAGTTCTTC. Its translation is CASSWGLAGGREQFF.

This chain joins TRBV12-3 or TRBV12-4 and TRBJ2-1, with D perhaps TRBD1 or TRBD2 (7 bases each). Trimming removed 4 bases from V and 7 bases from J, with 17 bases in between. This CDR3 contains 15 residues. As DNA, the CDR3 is TGTGCCAGCAGTTCAGGGGGGGCGGTTCTGAATGAGCAGTTCTTC. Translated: CASSSGGAVLNEQFF.